The 12 T cell receptor beta chains below all came from one sample that was sequenced in a study of cytomegalovirus exposure and HLA in healthy donors. Primers included in the PCR were 60 Vbeta and 13 Jbeta primers. Some clones are missing from TCRdb's copy, which holds only in-frame ones; the method was immunoSEQ multiplex PCR. In the table there are about 190,000 clones, around 87% of which are singletons. Sequenced sample: PBMCs. The source of these receptors is a boy between 2 and 10 years old in good health and CMV-seronegative.

This sequence joins TRBV2 and TRBJ2-5; D gene unclear. The CDR3 has 15 amino acids. V was cut by 0 bases and J by 3 bases, with 11 bases left in between. CDR1 and CDR2 from the germline V gene are SNHLY and FYNNEI. CDR3 in DNA: TGTGCCAGCAGTGAAGCAGGCGGCAGTAAAGAGACCCAGTACTTC. Its translation is CASSEAGGSKETQYF.

The rearrangement uses TRBV27 and TRBJ2-5, with 7 bases matching TRBD1. The tail of the sequence fits TRBJ2-7 better, so the J call may be wrong. Germline V gene sequence: CDR1 MNHEY, CDR2 SMNVEV (reference sequence). CDR3 length: 16 amino acids. This CDR3 is CASSPTVGTETYEQYF. For the CDR3, the DNA is TGTGCCAGCAGTCCCACCGTCGGGACAGAGACCTACGAGCAGTACTTC.

The chain couples TRBV29-1 to TRBJ2-3; D remains ambiguous. The CDR3 totals 12 residues. Per the germline V gene, CDR1 is SQVTM and CDR2 is ANQGSEA. The ends were cut back, 4 bases at V and 6 bases at J, with 11 bases in the middle. This CDR3 is CSVVPYLDTQYF. The CDR3 DNA reads as TGCAGCGTTGTTCCCTACCTGGATACGCAGTATTTT.

The V gene is TRBV29-1, the J gene TRBJ1-1, with 7 bases identical to TRBD1. The CDR3 has 15 residues. Germline trimming cut 4 bases from V and 0 bases from J; bases unmatched to any gene: 8. Germline CDR1 and CDR2: SQVTM and ANQGSEA. The DNA of the CDR3 is TGCAGCGTTGCTGAGGGGACAGTCCTGAACACTGAAGCTTTCTTT. As protein: CSVAEGTVLNTEAFF. Combining the CDR3 with reference TRBV29-1 and TRBJ1-1 gives the whole variable domain SAVISQKPSRDICQRGTSLTIQCQVDSQVTMMFWYRQQPGQSLTLIATANQGSEATYESGFVIDKFPISRPNLTFSTLTVSNMSPEDSSIYLCSVAEGTVLNTEAFFGQGTRLTVV.

This clone came up a few times. V gene TRBV5-1 combines with J gene TRBJ2-1; 11 bases line up with TRBD2. Germline assignment: CDR1 SGHRS and CDR2 YFSETQ. This CDR3 contains 17 residues. V trimming: 1 base; J trimming: 5 bases; junction bases outside the gene matches: 8. The DNA for the CDR3 is TGCGCCAGCAGCTTGTTTTCCCTAGCGGGAGGTGACAATGAGCAGTTCTTC. Protein sequence: CASSLFSLAGGDNEQFF.

The V gene is TRBV5-4, the J gene TRBJ1-2, with D hard to call. Germline lookup yields CDR1 SGHNT and CDR2 YYREEE (reference sequence). Deletions cut 4 bases from V and 4 bases from J, with 11 bases between. The CDR3 has 13 amino acids. CDR3 in amino acids: CASSNDNGYGYTF. Written as DNA, the CDR3 is TGTGCCAGCAGCAATGACAACGGCTATGGCTACACCTTC.

J is TRBJ2-3 and V is TRBV5-1; 8 nucleotides align to TRBD2. Germline V gene sequence: CDR1 SGHRS, CDR2 YFSETQ. The V and J ends lost 3 bases and 0 bases, in that order; junction bases with no gene match: 0. The CDR3 extends over 14 amino acids. The CDR3, as DNA: TGCGCCAGCAGCTCTAGCGGGAGCACAGATACGCAGTATTTT. Protein sequence: CASSSSGSTDTQYF.

This clone appeared once. The chain links TRBV2 to TRBJ2-4; weak D call: TRBD1 (5 bases). Between the trimmed V and J ends, which lost 2 bases and 3 bases, there was a span of 8 bases. This CDR3 comprises 14 residues. Germline V CDR1 and CDR2: SNHLY, FYNNEI. The CDR3 is CASSERGNKNIQYF. In nucleotides, the CDR3 is TGTGCCAGCAGTGAAAGGGGTAACAAAAACATTCAGTACTTC.

The rearrangement joins TRBV27 to TRBJ2-2, with 8 bases matching TRBD1. The CDR3 has 17 amino acids. V dropped 6 bases and J dropped 0; count of bases not matched to a gene: 9. Germline CDR1 and CDR2: MNHEY and SMNVEV (reference sequence). The CDR3: CASRPKPGQANTGELFF. CDR3 bases: TGTGCCAGCAGACCGAAACCGGGACAGGCGAACACCGGGGAGCTGTTTTTT.

This chain links TRBV11-2 with TRBJ1-4; TRBD1 aligns across 8 bases. Germline loops: CDR1 SGHAT, CDR2 FQNNGV. The CDR3 length is 15 residues. Trimming at V came to 3 bases and at J to 8 bases, leaving 8 bases not matched to a gene. CDR3 amino acids: CASSLLRGQVEKLFF. In nucleotides, the CDR3 is TGTGCCAGCAGCTTGCTCAGGGGGCAGGTGGAAAAACTGTTTTTT.

The V call is TRBV15, the J call TRBJ2-7; 8 positions agree with TRBD1. After removal of 5 bases from V and 4 bases from J, the junction contained 7 bases not matched to a gene. This CDR3 has 14 amino acids. Germline V lookup: CDR1 LNHNV, CDR2 YYDKDF (reference sequence). The CDR3 DNA reads TGTGCCACCAGCCCAGACAGGGGCGGGTACGAGCAGTACTTC. Translating gives CATSPDRGGYEQYF. The complete variable domain, with remaining parts taken from reference TRBV15 and TRBJ2-7, reads DAMVIQNPRYQVTQFGKPVTLSCSQTLNHNVMYWYQQKSSQAPKLLFHYYDKDFNNEADTPDNFQSRRPNTSFCFLDIRSPGLGDTAMYLCATSPDRGGYEQYFGPGTRLTVT.

V is TRBV7-8 and J is TRBJ1-2, with 10 positions matching TRBD1. V was pared by 5 bases and J by 3 bases, with 12 bases of the junction left unmatched. CDR3 size: 17 residues. Germline lookup yields CDR1 SGHVS and CDR2 FQNEAQ. CDR3 coding DNA: TGTGCCAGCAGCCCGGATAGCCGGACAGGGGGGGACTATGGCTACACCTTC. Amino acids: CASSPDSRTGGDYGYTF.